This TCR beta chain was found in a study of blood T cells in healthy people across ages. Findings of the study overall: Higher diversity and more naive CD4+ cells were features of long-lived donors, compared to aged donors.

V was trimmed by 5 bases and J by 6 bases, leaving 13 bases between them. Germline CDR1 is MNHNY and CDR2 is SVGAGI (reference sequence). This CDR3 has 14 residues. Each sample used at least 6 million PBMCs. A few counts support this clonotype. The antigen is unknown. Using a J-beta primer mix together with a sample-barcoded 5' primer, a second PCR was run for about 6 to 12 cycles. A template-switch adaptor containing 12 random nucleotides labeled each cDNA molecule. TCRdb used MiXCR to reprocess the 5' RACE reads, holding one entry per CDR3 protein. The sample records 1,500,000 or so distinct CDR3 sequences, roughly 43% being singletons.

Sequenced sample: blood. The chain combines TRBV6-6 with TRBJ1-4, with D maybe TRBD1 (5 bases). This receptor was identified in a woman aged 18 to 35 in good health. The CDR3, as DNA: TGTGCCAGCAGTGCCTTTGGGACGGATGAAAAACTGTTTTTT. Amino acids: CASSAFGTDEKLFF.